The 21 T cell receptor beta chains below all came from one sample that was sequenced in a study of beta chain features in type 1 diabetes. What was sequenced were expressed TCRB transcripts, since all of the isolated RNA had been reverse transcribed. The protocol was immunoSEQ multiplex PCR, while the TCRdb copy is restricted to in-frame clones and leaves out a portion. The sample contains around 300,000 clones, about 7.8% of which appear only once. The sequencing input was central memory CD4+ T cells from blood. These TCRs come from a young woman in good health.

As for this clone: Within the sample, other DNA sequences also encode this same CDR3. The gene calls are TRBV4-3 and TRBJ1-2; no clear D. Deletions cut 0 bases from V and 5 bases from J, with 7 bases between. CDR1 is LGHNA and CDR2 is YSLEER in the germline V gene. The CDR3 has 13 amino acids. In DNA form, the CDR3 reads TGCGCCAGCAGCCAAGATAGGAGGTATGGCTACACCTTC. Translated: CASSQDRRYGYTF.

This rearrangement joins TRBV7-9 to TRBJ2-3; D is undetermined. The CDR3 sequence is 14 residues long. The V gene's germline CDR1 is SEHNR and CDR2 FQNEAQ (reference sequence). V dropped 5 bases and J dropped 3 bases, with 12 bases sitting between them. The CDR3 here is CASSQDFGTDTQYF. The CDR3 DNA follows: TGTGCCAGCAGCCAAGACTTCGGGACAGATACGCAGTATTTT.

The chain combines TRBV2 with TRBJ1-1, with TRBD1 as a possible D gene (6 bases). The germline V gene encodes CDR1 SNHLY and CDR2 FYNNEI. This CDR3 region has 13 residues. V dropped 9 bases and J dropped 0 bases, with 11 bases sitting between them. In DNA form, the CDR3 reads TGTGCCAGAAACAGGGAGGTGAACACTGAAGCTTTCTTT. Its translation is CARNREVNTEAFF.

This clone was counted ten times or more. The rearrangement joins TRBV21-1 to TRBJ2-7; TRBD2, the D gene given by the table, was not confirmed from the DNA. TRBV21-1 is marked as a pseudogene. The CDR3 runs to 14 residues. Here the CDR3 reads CASSPRRRVCEQYV. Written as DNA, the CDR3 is TGTGCCAGCAGCCCGCGCCGGAGGGTCTGCGAGCAGTACGTC.

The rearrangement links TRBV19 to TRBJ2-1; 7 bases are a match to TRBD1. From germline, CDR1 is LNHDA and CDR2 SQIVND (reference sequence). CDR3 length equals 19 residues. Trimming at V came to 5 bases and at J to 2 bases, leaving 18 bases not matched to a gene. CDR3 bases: TGTGCCAGTAGTTCACAGGGGCCCAGCATCAGGGTTCCCTACAATGAGCAGTTCTTC. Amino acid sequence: CASSSQGPSIRVPYNEQFF.

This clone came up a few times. The DNA of the CDR3 is TGCGCCAGCAGCTGGGGACAGGGAAGGTACGAGACCCAGTACTTC. Protein product: CASSWGQGRYETQYF. The rearrangement joins TRBV5-1 to TRBJ2-5; 9 bases agree with TRBD1. V gave up 3 bases and J gave up 5 bases; unmatched junction bases: 8. The CDR3 sequence is 15 residues long. The germline gives CDR1 SGHRS, CDR2 YFSETQ.

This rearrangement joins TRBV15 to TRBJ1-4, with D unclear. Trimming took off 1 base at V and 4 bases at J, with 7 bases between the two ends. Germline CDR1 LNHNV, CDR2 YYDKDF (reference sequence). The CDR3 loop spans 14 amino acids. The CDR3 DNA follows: TGTGCCACCAGCAGAGGGCACAGTAATGAAAAACTGTTTTTT. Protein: CATSRGHSNEKLFF. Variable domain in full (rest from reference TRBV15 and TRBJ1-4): DAMVIQNPRYQVTQFGKPVTLSCSQTLNHNVMYWYQQKSSQAPKLLFHYYDKDFNNEADTPDNFQSRRPNTSFCFLDIRSPGLGDTAMYLCATSRGHSNEKLFFGSGTQLSVL.

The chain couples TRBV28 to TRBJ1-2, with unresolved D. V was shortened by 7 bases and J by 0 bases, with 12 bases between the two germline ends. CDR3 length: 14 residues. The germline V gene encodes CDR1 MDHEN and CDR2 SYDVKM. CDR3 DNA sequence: TGTGCCAGCAAAATAGGAGGGTCTAACTATGGCTACACCTTC. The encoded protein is CASKIGGSNYGYTF.

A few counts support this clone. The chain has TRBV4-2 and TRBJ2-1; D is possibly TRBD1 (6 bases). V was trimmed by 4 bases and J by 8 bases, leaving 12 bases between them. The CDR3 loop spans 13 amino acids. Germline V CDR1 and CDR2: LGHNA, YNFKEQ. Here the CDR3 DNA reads TGTGCCAGCAGCCCACCAAACAGGGATGAGCAGTTCTTC. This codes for CASSPPNRDEQFF.

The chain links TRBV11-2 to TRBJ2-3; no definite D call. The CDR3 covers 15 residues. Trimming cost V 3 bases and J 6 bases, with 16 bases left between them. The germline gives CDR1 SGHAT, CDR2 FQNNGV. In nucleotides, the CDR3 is TGTGCCAGCAGCTTCGGCTCCCTCGTGCTGGATACGCAGTATTTT. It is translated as CASSFGSLVLDTQYF.

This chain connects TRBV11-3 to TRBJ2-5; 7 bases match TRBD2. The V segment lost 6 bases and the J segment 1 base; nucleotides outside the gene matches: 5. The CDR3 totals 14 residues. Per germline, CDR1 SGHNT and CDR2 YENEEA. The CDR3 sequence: CASREGTIQETQYF. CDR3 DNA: TGTGCCAGCAGAGAGGGGACTATCCAAGAGACCCAGTACTTC. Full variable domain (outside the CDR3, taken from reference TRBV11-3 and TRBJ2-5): EAGVVQSPRYKIIEKKQPVAFWCNPISGHNTLYWYLQNLGQGPELLIRYENEEAVDDSQLPKDRFSAERLKGVDSTLKIQPAELGDSAVYLCASREGTIQETQYFGPGTRLLVL.

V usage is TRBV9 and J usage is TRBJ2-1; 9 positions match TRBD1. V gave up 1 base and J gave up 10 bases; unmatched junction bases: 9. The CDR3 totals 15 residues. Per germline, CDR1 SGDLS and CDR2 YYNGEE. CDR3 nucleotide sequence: TGTGCCAGCAGCGTACGGACAGGGGCTCCTGGAGAGCAGTTCTTC. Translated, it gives CASSVRTGAPGEQFF.

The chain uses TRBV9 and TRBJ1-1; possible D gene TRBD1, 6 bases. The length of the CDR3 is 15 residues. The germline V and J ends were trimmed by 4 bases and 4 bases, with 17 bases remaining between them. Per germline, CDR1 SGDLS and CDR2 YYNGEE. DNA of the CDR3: TGTGCCAGCAGCCCCAGCCTTGAGGGGGGCACTGAAGCTTTCTTT. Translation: CASSPSLEGGTEAFF.

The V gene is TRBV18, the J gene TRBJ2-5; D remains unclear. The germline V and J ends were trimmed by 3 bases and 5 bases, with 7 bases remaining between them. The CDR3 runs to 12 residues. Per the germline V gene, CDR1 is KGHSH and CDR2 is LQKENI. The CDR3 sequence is CASSPRKETQYF. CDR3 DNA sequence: TGTGCCAGCTCACCCCGAAAGGAGACCCAGTACTTC.

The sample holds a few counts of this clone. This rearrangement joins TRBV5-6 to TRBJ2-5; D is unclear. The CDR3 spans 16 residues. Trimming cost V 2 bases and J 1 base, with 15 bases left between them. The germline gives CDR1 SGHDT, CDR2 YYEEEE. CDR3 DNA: TGTGCCAGCAGCTTAATAAGCGCGCAGGTCCAAGAGACCCAGTACTTC. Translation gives CASSLISAQVQETQYF.

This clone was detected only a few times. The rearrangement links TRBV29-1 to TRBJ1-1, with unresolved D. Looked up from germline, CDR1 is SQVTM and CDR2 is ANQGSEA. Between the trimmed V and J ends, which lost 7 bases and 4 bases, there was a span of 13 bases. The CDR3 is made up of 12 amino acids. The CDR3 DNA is TGCAGCGCTCACGGACCGATCACTGAAGCTTTCTTT. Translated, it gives CSAHGPITEAFF.

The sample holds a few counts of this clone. The CDR3 bases are TGTGCCAGCAGCCCTGGCCTAGGACGCTACGAGCAGTACTTC. Amino acid sequence: CASSPGLGRYEQYF. V is TRBV9 and J is TRBJ2-7, with unresolved D. With 4 bases removed from V and 3 bases from J, the gap between germline ends came to 14 bases. Germline V gives CDR1 SGDLS, CDR2 YYNGEE. The CDR3 sequence is 14 residues long.

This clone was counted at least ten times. The DNA of the CDR3 is TGTGCCAGCAGTTTTCTGCAGGGGAGGGAAAAACTGTTTTTT. Translation gives CASSFLQGREKLFF. The V and J genes are TRBV27 and TRBJ1-4; TRBD1 might be the D (6 bases). Germline CDR1 is MNHEY and CDR2 is SMNVEV (reference sequence). Trimming shortened V by 3 bases and J by 8 bases, and 13 bases separated the two germline ends. The CDR3 is 14 amino acids.

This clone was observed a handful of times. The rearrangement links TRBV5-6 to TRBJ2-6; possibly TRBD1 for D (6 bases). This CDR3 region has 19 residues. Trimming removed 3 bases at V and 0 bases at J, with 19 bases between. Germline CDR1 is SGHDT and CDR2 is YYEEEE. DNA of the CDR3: TGTGCCAGCAGCTCCCACGTAGACAGGATTAACTCTGGGGCCAACGTCCTGACTTTC. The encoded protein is CASSSHVDRINSGANVLTF.

CDR3 loop: CATSRGETGVNEKLFF. In nucleotides, the CDR3 is TGTGCCACCAGCAGGGGAGAGACAGGGGTCAACGAAAAACTGTTTTTT. The chain carries TRBV15 and TRBJ1-4; 8 positions match TRBD1. The V gene's germline CDR1 is LNHNV and CDR2 YYDKDF (reference sequence). With V trimmed by 3 bases and J by 8 bases, 11 bases remained unmatched. This CDR3 is 16 amino acids long.

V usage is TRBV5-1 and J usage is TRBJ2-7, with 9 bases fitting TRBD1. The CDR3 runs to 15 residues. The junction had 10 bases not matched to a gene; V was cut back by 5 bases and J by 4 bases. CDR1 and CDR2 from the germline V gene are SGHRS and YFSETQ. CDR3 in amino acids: CASSNPDRGIYEQYF. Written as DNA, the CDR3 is TGCGCCAGCAGTAATCCGGACAGGGGCATATACGAGCAGTACTTC.